The 6 T cell receptor beta chains reported below all come from one sample, sequenced in a study of blood T cell repertoires in COVID-19. Clones were read by immunoSEQ multiplex PCR, and TCRdb kept only the in-frame ones, dropping some. Of approximately 140,000 clones listed, about 90% are singletons. The specimen sequenced was peripheral blood. The receptors originated from a human donor in a cohort sampled during active COVID-19.

The V and J genes are TRBV27 and TRBJ2-7; D is perhaps TRBD2 (7 bases). The CDR3 contains 17 residues. Germline CDR1 is MNHEY and CDR2 is SMNVEV (reference sequence). V was clipped by 1 base and J by 3 bases, with 19 bases between them. CDR3 sequence: CASSLLGGARGDYEQYF. The CDR3 nucleotides read TGTGCCAGCAGTTTATTGGGGGGGGCCCGCGGAGACTACGAGCAGTACTTC.

The rearrangement uses TRBV3-1 (or the pseudogene TRBV3-2) and TRBJ1-1; D is perhaps TRBD1 (5 bases). The CDR3 totals 16 residues. In germline, CDR1 is LGHDT, CDR2 YNNKEL (reference sequence). V was shortened by 1 base and J by 0 bases, with 12 bases between the two germline ends. The CDR3 region is CASSQGDRILNTEAFF. CDR3 DNA sequence: TGTGCCAGCAGCCAAGGAGACAGAATATTGAACACTGAAGCTTTCTTT.

The chain couples TRBV10-3 to TRBJ1-2, with D perhaps matching TRBD1 (6 bases). In germline, CDR1 is ENHRY, CDR2 SYGVKD. This CDR3 spans 12 amino acids. With 2 bases removed from V and 14 bases from J, the gap between germline ends came to 15 bases. The CDR3 DNA is TGTGCCATCAGTGAGGGGGGACATTCCCGAACCTTC. Translation: CAISEGGHSRTF.

The chain carries TRBV7-2 and TRBJ2-7, with D possibly matching TRBD2 (6 bases). This CDR3 region has 17 residues. Trimming removed 1 base at V and 2 bases at J, with 18 bases between. The germline gives CDR1 SGHTA, CDR2 FQGNSA. CDR3: CASSLGVGWGRTYEQYF. CDR3 in DNA: TGTGCCAGCAGCTTAGGGGTTGGATGGGGGAGGACCTACGAGCAGTACTTC.

This clone occurred once. V and J are TRBV6-1 and TRBJ2-7; D might be TRBD2 (6 bases). The CDR3 has 14 amino acids. CDR1 and CDR2 from the germline V gene are MNHNS and SASEGT. Trimming removed 0 bases at V and 4 bases at J, with 10 bases between. Here the CDR3 DNA reads TGTGCCAGCAGTGAAGCGCTTCGGGGGTACGAGCAGTACTTC. Encoded protein: CASSEALRGYEQYF.

V usage is TRBV11-3 and J usage is TRBJ2-1; D is unresolved. The CDR3 extends over 12 amino acids. CDR1 and CDR2 from the germline V gene are SGHNT and YENEEA. V was cut by 0 bases and J by 10 bases, with 7 bases left in between. DNA of the CDR3: TGTGCCAGCAGCTTAGATCGGTCCGAGCAGTTCTTC. This gives the protein CASSLDRSEQFF.